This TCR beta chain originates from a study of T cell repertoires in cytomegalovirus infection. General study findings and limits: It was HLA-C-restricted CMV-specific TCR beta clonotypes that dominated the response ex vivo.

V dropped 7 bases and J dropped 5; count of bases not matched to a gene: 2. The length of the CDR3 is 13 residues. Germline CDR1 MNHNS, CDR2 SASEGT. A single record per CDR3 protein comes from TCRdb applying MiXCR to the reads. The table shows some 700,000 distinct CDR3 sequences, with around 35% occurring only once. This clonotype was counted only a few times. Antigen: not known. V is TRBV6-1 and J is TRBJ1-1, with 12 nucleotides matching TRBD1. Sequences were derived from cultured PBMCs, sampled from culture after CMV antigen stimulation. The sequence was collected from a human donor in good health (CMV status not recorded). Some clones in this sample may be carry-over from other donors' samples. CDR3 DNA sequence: TGTGCCAGCAAGGGACAGGGGGCGACTGAAGCTTTCTTT. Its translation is CASKGQGATEAFF.